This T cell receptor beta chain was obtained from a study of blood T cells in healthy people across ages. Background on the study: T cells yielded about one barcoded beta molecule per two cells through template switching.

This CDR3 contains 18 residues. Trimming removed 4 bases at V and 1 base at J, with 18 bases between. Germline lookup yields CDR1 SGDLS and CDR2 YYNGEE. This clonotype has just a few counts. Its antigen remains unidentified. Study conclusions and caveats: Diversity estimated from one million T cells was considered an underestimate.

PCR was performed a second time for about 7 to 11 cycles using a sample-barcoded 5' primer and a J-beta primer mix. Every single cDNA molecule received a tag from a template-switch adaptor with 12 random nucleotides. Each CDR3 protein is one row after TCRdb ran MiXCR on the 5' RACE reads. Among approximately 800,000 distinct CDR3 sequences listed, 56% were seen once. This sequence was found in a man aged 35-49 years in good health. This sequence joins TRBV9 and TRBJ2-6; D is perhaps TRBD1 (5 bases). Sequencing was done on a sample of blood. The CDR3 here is CASSFQGLGPSGANVLTF. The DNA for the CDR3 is TGTGCCAGCAGCTTCCAGGGTCTCGGGCCATCTGGGGCCAACGTCCTGACTTTC.